This T cell receptor (beta chain) was sequenced during a study of regulatory T cells in long-lasting Graves disease. Points from the study as a whole: With persistent disease, TRBV28, TRBJ1-2 and TRBJ2-5 were the favored segments.

Time point: persistent/refractory GD, antithyroid drugs over 5 years with positive TRAb. PBMC-derived RNA was used for the TCR library. The patients included were those that came from an endocrinology department in Xi'an, China. EDTA tubes collected approximately 10 milliliters of peripheral blood. In this sample, this clonotype turned up many times. Its antigen is not identified. Construction of TCR beta libraries relied on iRepertoire HTBI primers and on Arm-PCR targeting CDR3 regions. Original handling: Looking across samples, the authors found approximately 60 TRBV and 12 to 15 TRBJ segments. MiXCR, run by TCRdb on the multiplex PCR reads, gives a single entry per CDR3 protein. In this record, the V and J calls reflect TCRdb's handling and not the investigators' own analysis. In the table there are 450,000 or so distinct CDR3 sequences, 20% to 25% of which are singletons. Trimming stripped 3 bases from V and 5 bases from J, with 17 bases between. CDR3 length equals 15 residues. Germline CDR1 SGDLS, CDR2 YYNGEE.

Sequenced here: peripheral blood mononuclear cells (PBMCs), sampled when the disease was refractory, from a patient treated with antithyroid drugs. The rearrangement uses TRBV9 and TRBJ1-2; D remains unclear. The clonotype comes from a female donor with Graves disease. CDR3 bases: TGTGCCAGCAGCGCCTCCTCCTACCGTCGGTATGGCTACACCTTC. Encoded protein: CASSASSYRRYGYTF.